The 10 T cell receptor beta chains reported below all come from one sample, sequenced in a study of CXCR3-negative and CXCR3-positive naive CD8 T cells. Carrying UMI labels, the TRB cDNA libraries were prepared through 5' RACE. Following a re-call of the 5' RACE reads, TCRdb has one entry per CDR3 protein and lacks DNA. The specimen's table records 70,000 to 100,000 distinct CDR3 sequences. Input material: naive CXCR3- CD8+ T cells from blood. The subset denotes: CD45RO-CCR7+CD27+CD95- naive CD8+ T cells lacking CXCR3 (TNR3-). The receptors shown here come from a human donor in good health. Some clones in this sample may be carry-over from other donors' samples.

The chain has TRBV4-2 and TRBJ1-1; TCRdb's D call of TRBD1 is untestable without DNA. CDR3 length: 13 amino acids. Per the germline V gene, CDR1 is LGHNA and CDR2 is YNFKEQ. The CDR3 sequence is CASSLGTGTEAFF.

The CDR3 region is CASSPGTLQETQYF. V usage is TRBV12-3 or TRBV12-4 and J usage is TRBJ2-5; TCRdb lists TRBD1, though no DNA is available to test this call. This CDR3 region has 14 residues.

The CDR3 sequence: CSVVGWSSGGYQETQYF. The V call is TRBV20-1, the J call TRBJ2-5; no DNA is available, so the TRBD2 call from TCRdb remains unchecked. Germline-derived CDR1 and CDR2 are DFQATT and SNEGSKA (reference sequence). The CDR3 spans 17 residues.

V and J are TRBV7-9 and TRBJ1-1; with no DNA, the TCRdb D assignment of TRBD1 cannot be verified. The CDR3 extends over 17 amino acids. The germline CDR1 and CDR2 sequences are SEHNR and FQNEAQ (reference sequence). The CDR3 here is CASSLDSSTGMNTEAFF.

The rearrangement links TRBV28 to TRBJ2-7; the D gene TCRdb calls, TRBD2, cannot be checked with no DNA. Looked up from germline, CDR1 is MDHEN and CDR2 is SYDVKM. The CDR3 loop spans 13 amino acids. The CDR3 reads CASTPPATYEQYF.

The chain links TRBV27 to TRBJ2-2; the D call of TRBD1 rests on TCRdb alone, since no DNA is present to check it. The CDR3 covers 17 residues. Germline V gives CDR1 MNHEY, CDR2 SMNVEV (reference sequence). CDR3 amino acids: CASSPYSGGIDTGELFF.

This chain uses TRBV4-3 with TRBJ1-1; TCRdb picks TRBD1, but there is no DNA to check that call. The germline gives CDR1 LGHNA, CDR2 YSLEER. The CDR3 is 17 residues long. Here the CDR3 reads CASSPTLGGDSNTEAFF.

The chain recombines TRBV7-3 with TRBJ2-7; lacking DNA, the TRBD1 call made by TCRdb goes unchecked. Germline CDR1 is SGHTA and CDR2 is FQGTGA. The CDR3 runs 14 residues. The CDR3 region is CASSSGHGDYEQYF.

The V gene is TRBV29-1, the J gene TRBJ1-5; TCRdb outputs TRBD1, but without DNA this stays unchecked. The CDR3 consists of 13 residues. CDR1 is SQVTM and CDR2 is ANQGSEA in the germline V gene. CDR3 loop: CSVQIPGDQPQHF. Full variable domain (rest looked up from reference TRBV29-1 and TRBJ1-5): SAVISQKPSRDICQRGTSLTIQCQVDSQVTMMFWYRQQPGQSLTLIATANQGSEATYESGFVIDKFPISRPNLTFSTLTVSNMSPEDSSIYLCSVQIPGDQPQHFGDGTRLSIL.

The gene calls are TRBV29-1 and TRBJ1-2; the TRBD1 assignment by TCRdb is unverifiable without DNA. This CDR3 has 13 amino acids. Germline V lookup: CDR1 SQVTM, CDR2 ANQGSEA. The CDR3 region is CSVEVGGAPGYTF. Complete variable domain (other parts from reference TRBV29-1 and TRBJ1-2): SAVISQKPSRDICQRGTSLTIQCQVDSQVTMMFWYRQQPGQSLTLIATANQGSEATYESGFVIDKFPISRPNLTFSTLTVSNMSPEDSSIYLCSVEVGGAPGYTFGSGTRLTVV.